This T cell receptor (beta chain) was sequenced for a study of cytomegalovirus exposure and HLA in healthy donors. PCR primers comprised 60 Vbeta and 13 Jbeta primers. Assay used: immunoSEQ multiplex PCR; TCRdb lists only in-frame clones, some missing. The top ten hold roughly 5.5% of the sample, which has approximately 210,000 clones, 82% seen once. This clone was counted once. V lost 7 bases to trimming and J lost 7 bases, with 8 bases between them. Germline V gene sequence: CDR1 MDHEN, CDR2 SYDVKM. The CDR3 is 11 residues long. The chain uses TRBV28 and TRBJ2-4; D uncertain. The source material was PBMCs. This receptor was obtained from a man aged 40-55 years in good health and CMV-seropositive. CDR3 coding DNA: TGTGCCAGCACCTCTCTCAACATTCAGTACTTC. The encoded protein is CASTSLNIQYF.